A selection of T cell receptor beta chains follows, all from one sample in a study of PD-L1 blockade in urothelial cancer. Sequencing used immunoSEQ multiplex PCR; TCRdb keeps in-frame clones, though not all of them. Of 70,000 or so clones in the sample, roughly 90% were seen once. Specimen: PBMCs, collected around atezolizumab (anti-PD-L1) treatment. These TCRs come from a man in his 70s with urothelial cancer. Both conserved end residues are part of each CDR3. A D gene is named only where the DNA matches it firmly. Clone sizes are given selectively: once, few, many, or a class where the clone is expanded.

clone_size	d_call	j_call	v_call	cdr3_aa	cdr3_nt
-	-	TRBJ1-1	TRBV11-1	CASSPRRAGNTEAFF	TGTGCCAGCAGCCCCCGGCGGGCCGGGAACACTGAAGCTTTCTTT
-	-	TRBJ2-7	TRBV7-3	CASSLFLDYDELYEQYF	TGTGCCAGCAGCTTATTTCTTGACTATGACGAGCTCTACGAGCAGTACTTC
-	TRBD1	TRBJ2-7	TRBV15	CATSRDIGAGGSYEQYF	TGTGCCACCAGCAGAGATATAGGGGCAGGGGGCTCCTACGAGCAGTACTTC
-	TRBD2	TRBJ2-6	TRBV10-3	CAISESAGRGSGANVLTF	TGTGCCATCAGTGAGTCGGCAGGGAGGGGCTCTGGGGCCAACGTCCTGACTTTC
-	TRBD2	TRBJ2-7	TRBV7-9	CASSLGSGRAYEQYF	TGTGCCAGCAGCTTAGGTAGCGGGAGGGCCTACGAGCAGTACTTC
-	TRBD1	TRBJ1-2	TRBV6-5	CASSPLRDSYGYTF	TGTGCCAGCAGCCCACTTCGGGACAGCTATGGCTACACCTTC
once	TRBD2	TRBJ2-5	TRBV5-1	CASSPRTSGQETQYF	TGCGCCAGCAGCCCCAGGACTAGCGGACAAGAGACCCAGTACTTC
once	TRBD1	TRBJ2-1	TRBV7-8	CASSLARTGLNNEQFF	TGTGCCAGCAGCTTAGCCCGGACAGGCCTGAACAATGAGCAGTTCTTC
-	-	TRBJ1-2	TRBV2	CASSEEQGSYYGYTF	TGTGCCAGCAGTGAGGAGCAAGGTTCTTACTATGGCTACACCTTC
-	TRBD1	TRBJ1-4	TRBV5-1	CASSWGTGDEKLFF	TGCGCCAGCAGCTGGGGGACAGGGGACGAAAAACTGTTTTTT
-	TRBD1	TRBJ1-2	TRBV30	CAWRDQGDPYGYTF	TGTGCCTGGAGAGATCAGGGGGATCCTTATGGCTACACCTTC
-	-	TRBJ1-5	TRBV28	CASWGEGTQPQHF	TGTGCCAGCTGGGGAGAGGGAACCCAGCCCCAGCATTTT
-	-	TRBJ2-7	TRBV10-3	CAISEEATYEQYF	TGTGCCATCAGTGAGGAGGCAACCTACGAGCAGTACTTC
-	-	TRBJ2-1	TRBV6-6	CASGITGVLSYNEQFF	TGTGCCAGCGGAATCACGGGGGTACTCAGCTACAATGAGCAGTTCTTC
once	-	TRBJ2-3	TRBV6-1	CASSERVLVLGDTQYF	TGTGCCAGCAGTGAGAGGGTTTTGGTCTTGGGGGATACGCAGTATTTT
-	TRBD2	TRBJ2-2	TRBV4-1	CASSQLWREDTGELFF	TGCGCCAGCAGCCAATTGTGGCGGGAGGACACCGGGGAGCTGTTTTTT
-	TRBD1	TRBJ2-7	TRBV18	CASSPRTGEYEQYF	TGTGCCAGCTCACCTCGGACAGGGGAATACGAGCAGTACTTC
-	TRBD1	TRBJ2-7	TRBV7-3	CASSLAGGEQYF	TGTGCCAGCAGCCTAGCAGGGGGCGAGCAGTACTTC
-	TRBD1	TRBJ1-2	TRBV6-1	CASSDPTGAGYTF	TGTGCCAGCAGTGACCCGACAGGGGCTGGCTACACCTTC
-	-	TRBJ2-7	TRBV5-1	CASSLAPLAGVLYEQYF	TGCGCCAGCAGCTTGGCCCCACTGGCAGGTGTTTTGTACGAGCAGTACTTC
-	-	TRBJ2-3	TRBV13	CASSPVSGHSTTDTQYF	TGTGCCAGCAGCCCCGTGTCAGGACATTCTACCACAGATACGCAGTATTTT
few	TRBD1	TRBJ1-1	TRBV27	CASSFRMGLGTGSTEAFF	TGTGCCAGCAGTTTTCGTATGGGGCTAGGGACAGGGTCCACTGAAGCTTTCTTT
-	TRBD1	TRBJ1-2	TRBV5-4	CASSLGDRDYGYTF	TGTGCCAGCAGCTTGGGGGACAGGGACTATGGCTACACCTTC
-	TRBD2	TRBJ2-3	TRBV5-1	CASSPTSGSTDTQYF	TGCGCCAGCAGTCCCACTAGCGGCAGCACAGATACGCAGTATTTT
-	-	TRBJ1-5	TRBV6-8	CASPDRNSNQPQHF	TGTGCCAGTCCTGACAGAAATAGCAATCAGCCCCAGCATTTT
-	-	TRBJ2-7	TRBV9	CASSVVKSSLPNYEQYF	TGTGCCAGCAGCGTAGTTAAGAGTTCCCTCCCAAACTACGAGCAGTACTTC
-	TRBD2	TRBJ2-1	TRBV27	CASIGLAEAYNEQFF	TGTGCCAGCATCGGACTAGCGGAGGCCTACAATGAGCAGTTCTTC
-	-	TRBJ2-7	TRBV5-1	CASSLGRLKPYEQYF	TGCGCCAGCAGCTTGGGTAGACTTAAACCCTACGAGCAGTACTTC
-	-	TRBJ2-7	TRBV5-6	CASSPPRGRVSSYEQYF	TGTGCCAGCAGCCCCCCTCGGGGAAGGGTCAGCTCCTACGAGCAGTACTTC
-	-	TRBJ1-5	TRBV29-1	CSVVTGWEGQPQHF	TGCAGCGTTGTTACCGGTTGGGAGGGGCAGCCCCAGCATTTT
-	-	TRBJ2-5	TRBV5-6	CASSKGLGETQYF	TGTGCCAGCAGTAAGGGGCTTGGAGAGACCCAGTACTTC
once	-	TRBJ2-3	TRBV9	CASSVEGGQIPTDTQYF	TGTGCCAGCAGCGTAGAGGGGGGACAGATCCCCACAGATACGCAGTATTTT
-	-	TRBJ2-7	TRBV30	CAWRLRGSSYEQYF	TGTGCCTGGAGACTAAGGGGGAGCTCCTACGAGCAGTACTTC
-	-	TRBJ2-7	TRBV28	CASSRDSSYEQYF	TGTGCCAGCAGCCGGGACTCCTCCTACGAGCAGTACTTC
-	-	TRBJ2-3	TRBV7-3	CASSLTFQAQATSTDTQYF	TGTGCCAGCAGCTTAACGTTTCAAGCCCAAGCCACTAGCACAGATACGCAGTATTTT
once	-	TRBJ1-1	TRBV6-5	CASSYSPRGGAFF	TGTGCCAGCAGTTACTCTCCGAGGGGAGGGGCTTTCTTT
-	TRBD2	TRBJ2-7	TRBV28	CASGRMRTSGSGEQYF	TGTGCCAGCGGCCGGATGAGGACTAGCGGGAGTGGAGAGCAGTACTTC
-	-	TRBJ2-1	TRBV19	CASNQQVGNNEQFF	TGTGCCAGTAATCAGCAGGTTGGAAACAATGAGCAGTTCTTC
-	-	TRBJ2-6	TRBV7-2	CASSSRISGANVLTF	TGTGCCAGCAGTTCTCGTATCTCTGGGGCCAACGTCCTGACTTTC
-	-	TRBJ2-1	TRBV18	CASSPSGMRGEQFF	TGTGCCAGCTCACCTAGCGGAATGCGGGGTGAGCAGTTCTTC
-	TRBD1	TRBJ1-2	TRBV28	CASSFQGQDKGGYTF	TGTGCCAGCAGTTTCCAAGGACAGGACAAGGGTGGCTACACCTTC
few	-	TRBJ1-1	TRBV7-2	CASSHEAFF	TGTGCCAGCAGCCATGAAGCTTTCTTT
once	-	TRBJ2-2	TRBV28	CASTQLGQNSNTGELFF	TGTGCCAGCACCCAATTGGGGCAGAATTCGAACACCGGGGAGCTGTTTTTT
-	TRBD1	TRBJ2-1	TRBV19	CASSVGQGVYNEQFF	TGTGCCAGTAGTGTGGGACAGGGGGTCTACAATGAGCAGTTCTTC
-	-	TRBJ2-6	TRBV29-1	CSVEVGERGANVLTF	TGCAGCGTTGAGGTTGGGGAGCGGGGGGCCAACGTCCTGACTTTC
-	TRBD1	TRBJ1-1	TRBV6-5	CASSYSTGANTEAFF	TGTGCCAGCAGTTACTCGACAGGGGCGAACACTGAAGCTTTCTTT
-	TRBD2	TRBJ2-1	TRBV19	CASTRTSGSSYNEQFF	TGTGCCAGTACCCGGACTAGCGGGAGCTCCTACAATGAGCAGTTCTTC
-	-	TRBJ1-5	TRBV19	CASSIVGPNQPQHF	TGTGCCAGTAGTATAGTGGGGCCAAATCAGCCCCAGCATTTT
once	TRBD1	TRBJ2-1	TRBV6-5	CASTLSGGRQFF	TGTGCCAGCACCCTCTCAGGGGGCCGACAGTTCTTC
-	TRBD2	TRBJ2-3	TRBV7-8	CASSLGLAGGPSGDTQYF	TGTGCCAGCAGCTTAGGGCTAGCGGGAGGGCCCAGTGGAGATACGCAGTATTTT
-	-	TRBJ2-3	TRBV9	CASSPWRTDTQYF	TGTGCCAGCAGCCCGTGGAGAACAGATACGCAGTATTTT
once	TRBD2	TRBJ2-1	TRBV11-2	CASSLDPGGLPGGNEQFF	TGTGCCAGCAGCTTAGATCCCGGAGGGTTGCCGGGAGGGAATGAGCAGTTCTTC
once	TRBD2	TRBJ2-3	TRBV5-4	CASSTTSGRATDTQYF	TGTGCCAGCAGCACGACTAGCGGGAGGGCGACAGATACGCAGTATTTT
-	-	TRBJ2-2	TRBV11-1	CASRRYTGELFF	TGTGCCAGCCGCAGGTACACCGGGGAGCTGTTTTTT
-	-	TRBJ2-1	TRBV5-1	CASSRGNNEQFF	TGCGCCAGCAGCCGGGGTAACAATGAGCAGTTCTTC
-	-	TRBJ1-1	TRBV28	CASSFAGSNTEAFF	TGTGCCAGCAGTTTTGCAGGGTCGAACACTGAAGCTTTCTTT
-	-	TRBJ2-3	TRBV14	CASSPRADTQYF	TGTGCCAGCAGCCCGAGAGCAGATACGCAGTATTTT
-	TRBD2	TRBJ2-7	TRBV14	CASSRGTSGSRYEQYF	TGTGCCAGCAGTCGCGGGACTAGCGGGTCTCGATACGAGCAGTACTTC
-	-	TRBJ1-1	TRBV30	CAWSRGQNTEAFF	TGTGCCTGGAGCAGGGGCCAGAACACTGAAGCTTTCTTT
once	-	TRBJ2-1	TRBV6-4	CASGSGSTAEQFF	TGTGCCAGCGGAAGCGGATCCACGGCTGAGCAGTTCTTC